The clone carrying this TCR beta chain was counted a few times. Antigen specificity is unknown. The Oncomine TCR Beta short-read assay generated sequence data from the DNA of cultured CD4+ T cells. In TCRdb, the PCR reads were re-called with MiXCR into one record per CDR3 protein. Altogether approximately 15,000 distinct CDR3 sequences are present, roughly 50% being singletons, with the ten largest covering approximately 4%. These data originate in a study of vaccination and CD4 T cells after COVID-19. Indicated treatment: roughly 10-day PBMC culture with coronavirus spike peptide pools or control peptides (ViraFEST assay). This CDR3 contains 17 residues. V lost 0 bases to trimming and J lost 3 bases; unmatched junction nucleotides: 7. CDR1 SGHVS and CDR2 FQNEAQ come from the germline V gene.

The V and J genes are TRBV7-8 and TRBJ2-3; 9 bases agree with TRBD1. The specimen was CD4+ T cells from blood, cultured in vitro, collected before SARS-CoV-2 vaccination. This receptor was identified in a human donor who had recovered from COVID-19. The CDR3 region is CASSLAGTGRGTDTQYF. The CDR3 DNA is TGTGCCAGCAGCTTAGCAGGGACAGGGAGGGGGACAGATACGCAGTATTTT.